The source of this T cell receptor beta chain is a study of post-analysis software for immune sequencing data. Looking at the study overall: Clinical courses comprised relapsing-remitting, secondary progressive and progressive-relapsing multiple sclerosis.

In this sample, this clonotype turned up a few times. The antigen is undetermined. Study results and limitations: Compared with controls, patients showed significantly lower normalized Chao1 diversity. Controls showed lower frequencies than patients for roughly five TRBV segments, and TRBV5-6, TRBV5-1 and TRBV20-1 were among these. By F measure, strong co-clustering occurred among samples prepared in the same batch.

V shed 4 bases and J shed 8 bases, with 15 bases lying between them. The CDR3 totals 13 residues. Germline values: CDR1 SGHRS, CDR2 YFSETQ. Built from TCR beta cDNA, the libraries had unique molecular identifiers in them. Around 500,000 cDNA molecules were obtained from 1 to 10 million T cells. TCRdb reanalysed the PCR reads using MiXCR and keeps one entry per CDR3 protein. Of about 800,000 distinct CDR3 sequences listed, roughly 30% are singletons. This receptor was obtained from a girl aged 5 to 17 with multiple sclerosis. Sequences were obtained from blood. The chain links TRBV5-1 to TRBJ1-2; unclear D gene. The CDR3 region has the DNA TGCGCCAGCAGCCGATCACGTGGGTCCGGCTACACCTTC. Translation: CASSRSRGSGYTF.